Included here is one T cell receptor (beta chain) sequence, with context. Its antigen is currently unknown. In the same sample, other DNA sequences code for this CDR3. CDR3 size: 13 residues. Germline V lookup: CDR1 SGHRS, CDR2 YFSETQ. Trimming left V 0 bases short and J 6 bases short, with 9 bases between. These data come from a study of beta chain features in type 1 diabetes. Study findings and constraints: Naive, central memory and Treg TCRB repertoires seemed to resemble each other more closely in patients than they did in healthy donors. TCRB CDR3s were moderately but significantly shorter in Type 1 diabetes patients in all four CD4+ subsets. An over-representation of cells with high TCR expression could result from cDNA sequencing.

What was sequenced were expressed TCRB transcripts, since all of the isolated RNA had been reverse transcribed. Method: immunoSEQ multiplex PCR; TCRdb's copy keeps in-frame clones and lacks some. Of hundreds of thousands of clones detected, roughly 13% appear once; the ten largest clones hold approximately 0.022%. This sequence originates from a man between 18 and 29 years old with type 1 diabetes. Sequenced input: naive CD4+ T cells from blood. The chain carries TRBV5-1 and TRBJ1-1; D not resolved. The CDR3 protein is CASSLAGRSEAFF. The CDR3 DNA reads as TGCGCCAGCAGCTTGGCCGGGAGGTCTGAAGCTTTCTTT.